The source of this T cell receptor (beta chain) is a study of blood T cell repertoires in COVID-19. In the study overall: The study drew acute and convalescent COVID-19 samples from the United States, Italy and Spain. Sample material is recorded as cDNA or gDNA derived from T cells, B-cell-depleted T cells, or PBMCs.

This CDR3 is 16 amino acids long. Germline V gives CDR1 KGHSH, CDR2 LQKENI. Losses at the gene ends were 6 bases for V and 0 bases for J; bases not matched to a gene: 11. Seattle patient enrollment occurred during active infection, with longitudinal follow-up thereafter. In the original processing: It was from reference gene primer amplification that nucleated cell counts were estimated. TCRdb keeps only in-frame clones here, not all; method: immunoSEQ multiplex PCR. V and J calls and clone size are copied from that table; D and trimming were computed from the DNA. In the table there are around 210,000 clones, roughly 80% of which are singletons.

The sequence came from an elderly woman with COVID-19, enrolled during active disease. The material sequenced was peripheral blood. The chain recombines TRBV18 with TRBJ2-7, with 7 bases identical to TRBD2. The CDR3 DNA follows: TGTGCCAGCTCCCCCTATCTAGCGGACCGCTCCTACGAGCAGTACTTC. This codes for CASSPYLADRSYEQYF.